These 13 T cell receptor beta chains came from one sample sequenced in a study of cytomegalovirus exposure and HLA in healthy donors. Primers included in the PCR were 60 Vbeta and 13 Jbeta primers. Only in-frame clones appear in the TCRdb table, and some are missing; sequencing was by immunoSEQ multiplex PCR. Of over 150,000 clones in the sample, roughly four fifths were seen once. Sequencing was carried out using PBMCs. Receptors originate from a man aged 18 to 35 in good health and CMV-seronegative.

The genes are TRBV7-8 and TRBJ1-2; TRBD1 might be the D (6 bases). CDR3 length: 12 amino acids. Germline V gene sequence: CDR1 SGHVS, CDR2 FQNEAQ. V was cut by 3 bases and J by 6 bases, with 8 bases left in between. The CDR3 nucleotides are TGTGCCAGCAGCTTCTACAGGGATGGCTACACCTTC. Translating it yields CASSFYRDGYTF.

CDR3 residues: CASSRRTTRNEQFF. Here the CDR3 DNA reads TGTGCCAGCAGCCGTAGGACTACCCGCAATGAGCAGTTCTTC. This chain links TRBV11-2 with TRBJ2-1, with D maybe TRBD2 (6 bases). The germline CDR1 and CDR2 sequences are SGHAT and FQNNGV. V dropped 5 bases and J dropped 6 bases, with 14 bases sitting between them. The CDR3 contains 14 residues.

This clone was picked up one time. This chain connects TRBV5-4 to TRBJ2-1; TRBD2 agrees at 10 bases. V shed 2 bases, J shed 9 bases, and the junction held 5 bases outside the gene matches. The CDR3 is 14 amino acids. CDR1 is SGHNT and CDR2 is YYREEE in the germline V gene (reference sequence). The CDR3 nucleotides read TGTGCCAGCAGCTTACTAGCGGGGACGGGTGAGCAGTTCTTC. Translation gives CASSLLAGTGEQFF.

This clone was found a few times. The CDR3 bases are TGTGCCAGCAGTTCCGCTAGCGGAAGCTCCTACAATGAGCAGTTCTTC. Residues: CASSSASGSSYNEQFF. This chain connects TRBV28 to TRBJ2-1; 7 nucleotides line up with TRBD2. The V gene end was trimmed by 4 bases and the J gene end by 0 bases; junction bases not matched to a gene: 6. Germline V lookup: CDR1 MDHEN, CDR2 SYDVKM. This CDR3 has 16 amino acids.

J is TRBJ2-7 and V is TRBV10-3, with a possible D match to TRBD2 (6 bases). CDR3 size: 15 residues. The germline gives CDR1 ENHRY, CDR2 SYGVKD. Trimming left V 5 bases short and J 7 bases short, with 21 bases between. This chain's CDR3 is CAISLSGESLGEQYF. DNA for the CDR3: TGTGCCATCAGTCTTTCGGGGGAGTCCCTGGGGGAGCAGTACTTC.

The rearrangement links TRBV5-4 to TRBJ2-5; D might be TRBD2 (5 bases). Germline-derived CDR1 and CDR2 are SGHNT and YYREEE (reference sequence). The CDR3 has 14 residues. V was clipped by 3 bases and J by 4 bases, with 13 bases between them. CDR3 sequence reads: CASSSEREGETQYF. CDR3 sequence (DNA): TGTGCCAGCAGCTCCGAACGGGAAGGAGAGACCCAGTACTTC.

The CDR3 DNA is TGTGCCAGCAGCTCCTTGGTAGCGGGAGACACCGGGGAGCTGTTTTTT. Protein product: CASSSLVAGDTGELFF. This chain connects TRBV7-8 to TRBJ2-2; 9 positions match TRBD2. Unmatched junction bases numbered 6, after V lost 4 bases and J lost 3 bases. This CDR3 contains 16 residues. From germline, CDR1 is SGHVS and CDR2 FQNEAQ. Full variable domain (remainder filled in from reference TRBV7-8 and TRBJ2-2): GAGVSQSPRYKVAKRGQDVALRCDPISGHVSLFWYQQALGQGPEFLTYFQNEAQLDKSGLPSDRFFAERPEGSVSTLKIQRTQQEDSAVYLCASSSLVAGDTGELFFGEGSRLTVL.

V is TRBV4-3 and J is TRBJ2-1; 12 nucleotides align to TRBD2. This CDR3 spans 18 amino acids. Germline CDR1 LGHNA, CDR2 YSLEER. V trimming: 4 bases; J trimming: 10 bases; junction bases outside the gene matches: 17. The CDR3 sequence is CASSPRLAGVVGGGEQFF. For the CDR3, the DNA is TGCGCCAGCAGCCCTCGACTAGCGGGAGTCGTGGGGGGAGGGGAGCAGTTCTTC.

The rearrangement links TRBV5-4 to TRBJ2-7; TRBD2 matches 13 bases. V lost 4 bases and J lost 2; bases outside the gene matches: 6. There are 16 residues in the CDR3. Germline assignment: CDR1 SGHNT and CDR2 YYREEE (reference sequence). DNA for the CDR3: TGTGCCAGCAGCCCGGTTACTAGCGGGAGGGCCTACGAGCAGTACTTC. Translated: CASSPVTSGRAYEQYF.

The rearrangement joins TRBV18 to TRBJ2-5; TRBD2 matches 8 bases. This CDR3 comprises 14 residues. Germline values: CDR1 KGHSH, CDR2 LQKENI. The ends lost 5 bases at V and 2 bases at J; junction bases unmatched: 4. The CDR3 DNA reads TGTGCCAGCTCATCGGGACTAGGGCAAGAGACCCAGTACTTC. Amino acids: CASSSGLGQETQYF.

V and J are TRBV6-5 and TRBJ1-5, with a tentative D call TRBD1 (5 bases). Looked up from germline, CDR1 is MNHEY and CDR2 is SVGAGI. V was clipped by 5 bases and J by 4 bases, with 9 bases between them. The CDR3 has 13 residues. The CDR3 region has the DNA TGTGCCAGCAGTCTGACAGTAAATCAGCCCCAGCATTTT. It yields the protein CASSLTVNQPQHF.

The chain recombines TRBV7-2 with TRBJ2-1; tentatively, D is TRBD1 (5 bases). This CDR3 region has 13 residues. Trimming shortened V by 3 bases and J by 8 bases, and 11 bases separated the two germline ends. CDR1 SGHTA and CDR2 FQGNSA come from the germline V gene. CDR3 in amino acids: CASSFWGRDEQFF. In nucleotides, the CDR3 is TGTGCCAGCAGCTTCTGGGGCCGTGATGAGCAGTTCTTC. The full variable domain, completed using reference TRBV7-2 and TRBJ2-1, is GAGVSQSPSNKVTEKGKDVELRCDPISGHTALYWYRQSLGQGLEFLIYFQGNSAPDKSGLPSDRFSAERTGGSVSTLTIQRTQQEDSAVYLCASSFWGRDEQFFGPGTRLTVL.

The chain is built from TRBV7-2 and TRBJ1-5; D is unclear. Deletions cut 4 bases from V and 1 base from J, with 14 bases between. The CDR3 sequence is 16 residues long. The germline CDR1 and CDR2 sequences are SGHTA and FQGNSA. CDR3 region: CASSSPHSGSNQPQHF. CDR3 bases: TGTGCCAGCAGCTCCCCTCATAGCGGGAGCAATCAGCCCCAGCATTTT.